These 15 T cell receptor beta chains share one sample of origin, sequenced in a study of beta chain features in type 1 diabetes. Every bit of the isolated RNA underwent reverse transcription, so sequencing read expressed TCRB transcripts. Sequenced by immunoSEQ multiplex PCR; TCRdb stores in-frame clones only, minus some. This sample carries 400,000 to 500,000 clones, approximately 14% of them seen once, and the ten largest clones take around 0.039%. The sequenced sample consisted of naive CD4+ T cells from blood. The receptors come from a man between 25 and 39 years old in good health.

This clone was seen a few times. This chain uses TRBV7-9 with TRBJ2-1; D might be TRBD2 (6 bases). Germline V gives CDR1 SEHNR, CDR2 FQNEAQ (reference sequence). The CDR3 has 17 residues. The V and J ends lost 1 base and 0 bases respectively, with 13 bases between them. The CDR3 protein is CASSLGGLSSSYNEQFF. The CDR3 DNA follows: TGTGCCAGCAGCTTAGGGGGACTTTCTAGCTCCTACAATGAGCAGTTCTTC.

The gene calls are TRBV29-1 and TRBJ1-1; a weak D match, TRBD1 (6 bases). The CDR3 has 14 amino acids. Trimming took off 5 bases at V and 9 bases at J, with 22 bases between the two ends. Germline V gene sequence: CDR1 SQVTM, CDR2 ANQGSEA. The CDR3 bases are TGCAGCGTTTCCAAGGCAGGACAGATTGGGAAAGCTTTCTTT. It encodes CSVSKAGQIGKAFF.

This clone was counted only a few times. The chain carries TRBV7-9 and TRBJ2-7; D might be TRBD1 (5 bases). V was cut by 0 bases and J by 2 bases, with 8 bases left in between. The CDR3 sequence is 14 residues long. Per the germline V gene, CDR1 is SEHNR and CDR2 is FQNEAQ (reference sequence). The CDR3 protein is CASSLAQGTYEQYF. In DNA, the CDR3 is TGTGCCAGCAGCTTAGCCCAGGGAACCTACGAGCAGTACTTC.

This clone was counted only a few times. The chain carries TRBV4-1 and TRBJ2-1; D is unclear. Germline lookup yields CDR1 MGHRA and CDR2 YSYEKL. Trimming took 3 bases from V and 5 from J, leaving 5 bases between them. This CDR3 is built from 12 residues. The CDR3: CASSHRNNEQFF. The CDR3 bases are TGCGCCAGCAGCCATCGCAACAATGAGCAGTTCTTC.

This chain joins TRBV23-1 and TRBJ2-7, with no clear D. TRBV23-1 is annotated as an ORF whose role is uncertain. Deletions cut 2 bases from V and 6 bases from J, with 14 bases between. This CDR3 has 14 residues. The CDR3 reads CASSQTLWTSEQYV. Here the CDR3 DNA reads TGCGCCAGCAGTCAAACCCTCTGGACGTCCGAGCAGTACGTC.

J is TRBJ2-5 and V is TRBV7-2; weak D call: TRBD2 (6 bases). CDR3 length: 15 amino acids. In germline, CDR1 is SGHTA, CDR2 FQGNSA. V lost 5 bases, J lost 3 bases, and 16 bases lay in between. CDR3 nucleotides: TGTGCCAGCAGCCACCGGACGGGAGTTGAAGAGACCCAGTACTTC. Its protein is CASSHRTGVEETQYF. Variable domain in full (rest from reference TRBV7-2 and TRBJ2-5): GAGVSQSPSNKVTEKGKDVELRCDPISGHTALYWYRQSLGQGLEFLIYFQGNSAPDKSGLPSDRFSAERTGGSVSTLTIQRTQQEDSAVYLCASSHRTGVEETQYFGPGTRLLVL.

This clone has just a few counts. The chain links TRBV7-9 to TRBJ2-3, with TRBD2 matching over 8 bases. The J segment lost 2 bases and the V segment lost 6 bases, leaving 10 bases of the junction unmatched. Germline CDR1 is SEHNR and CDR2 is FQNEAQ (reference sequence). CDR3 size: 16 residues. CDR3 bases: TGTGCCAGCAGACCAAAAGCCGGGGGGGTCACAGATACGCAGTATTTT. It is translated as CASRPKAGGVTDTQYF.

This clone was seen more than once but under ten times. The rearrangement joins TRBV30 to TRBJ2-3; D remains unclear. V gave up 5 bases and J gave up 4 bases, with 4 bases separating them. CDR3 length: 10 amino acids. The germline V gene has CDR1 GTSNPN and CDR2 SVGIG (reference sequence). CDR3 residues: CAWGADTQYF. CDR3 in DNA: TGTGCCTGGGGGGCAGATACGCAGTATTTT. Full variable domain (outside the CDR3, taken from reference TRBV30 and TRBJ2-3): SQTIHQWPATLVQPVGSPLSLECTVEGTSNPNLYWYRQAAGRGLQLLFYSVGIGQISSEVPQNLSASRPQDRQFILSSKKLLLSDSGFYLCAWGADTQYFGPGTRLTVL.

This clone was seen a handful of times. The identical CDR3 is also encoded by other nucleotide sequences in the sample. V is TRBV7-2 and J is TRBJ2-5, with D maybe TRBD2 (6 bases). The CDR3 consists of 14 residues. The V end lost 3 bases, the J end lost 0 bases, and 8 bases lay between the germline ends. CDR1 is SGHTA and CDR2 is FQGNSA in the germline V gene. The CDR3 DNA follows: TGTGCCAGCAGCTTCGGGGGTTACCAAGAGACCCAGTACTTC. It yields the protein CASSFGGYQETQYF. The entire variable domain, with the rest obtained from reference TRBV7-2 and TRBJ2-5, is as follows: GAGVSQSPSNKVTEKGKDVELRCDPISGHTALYWYRQSLGQGLEFLIYFQGNSAPDKSGLPSDRFSAERTGGSVSTLTIQRTQQEDSAVYLCASSFGGYQETQYFGPGTRLLVL.

This rearrangement joins TRBV19 to TRBJ2-3; 8 nucleotides match TRBD2. This CDR3 is 15 amino acids long. Germline lookup yields CDR1 LNHDA and CDR2 SQIVND (reference sequence). The junction had 0 bases not matched to a gene; V was cut back by 1 base and J by 0 bases. In nucleotides, the CDR3 is TGTGCCAGTAGTATAGTAGCGGGAAGCACAGATACGCAGTATTTT. Translation: CASSIVAGSTDTQYF.

In this sample, this clone turned up a few times. The V gene is TRBV25-1, the J gene TRBJ1-5, with D maybe TRBD1 (5 bases). This CDR3 is built from 14 residues. Per germline, CDR1 MGHDK and CDR2 SYGVNS. V was pared by 3 bases and J by 3 bases, with 9 bases between. Here the CDR3 DNA reads TGTGCCAGCAGTGAGTTAGGGGACAATCAGCCCCAGCATTTT. Translating gives CASSELGDNQPQHF.

This rearrangement joins TRBV25-1 to TRBJ2-3; 12 bases map to TRBD1. V gave up 5 bases and J gave up 4 bases; unmatched junction bases: 10. The germline V gene encodes CDR1 MGHDK and CDR2 SYGVNS. This CDR3 comprises 17 residues. The CDR3 nucleotides are TGTGCCAGCAGTTCCTCGTGGGGACAGGGGGCCCCAGATACGCAGTATTTT. Residues: CASSSSWGQGAPDTQYF.

The chain is built from TRBV9 and TRBJ2-3, with 7 bases fitting TRBD1. Germline CDR1 SGDLS, CDR2 YYNGEE. The V segment lost 4 bases and the J segment 1 base; nucleotides outside the gene matches: 15. There are 18 residues in the CDR3. The CDR3 sequence is CASSPGRGGPRGTDTQYF. The CDR3 DNA follows: TGTGCCAGCAGCCCCGGCAGAGGGGGCCCCCGGGGCACAGATACGCAGTATTTT.

V is TRBV9 and J is TRBJ2-3, with 11 bases aligning to TRBD2. The CDR3 length is 16 residues. CDR1 is SGDLS and CDR2 is YYNGEE in the germline V gene. Germline trimming cut 4 bases from V and 2 bases from J; bases unmatched to any gene: 6. The CDR3 here is CASSTGTSGTTDTQYF. The CDR3 DNA reads as TGTGCCAGCAGCACCGGGACTAGCGGAACCACAGATACGCAGTATTTT.

The rearrangement links TRBV29-1 to TRBJ1-5; 7 nucleotides align to TRBD1. There are 14 residues in the CDR3. Germline values: CDR1 SQVTM, CDR2 ANQGSEA. J gave up 2 bases and V 4 bases, and 5 bases lay outside the gene matches. The CDR3 region is CSVALGTGNQPQHF. CDR3 DNA sequence: TGCAGCGTTGCTCTTGGGACAGGCAATCAGCCCCAGCATTTT.